What follows are 22 T cell receptor beta chains derived from one specimen sequenced in a study of T cells in Graves' hyperthyroidism and ophthalmopathy. Template material for amplifying TCR beta CDR3 regions consisted of RNA transcripts. In the first-round RT-PCR of the TCR CDR3, the HTBI primer set was used. TCRdb reprocessed the multiplex PCR reads via MiXCR and lists one record per CDR3 protein. The sample has hundreds of thousands of distinct CDR3 sequences, around a sixth seen once; the top ten hold 13% to 15%. The sample was blood. The receptor source for this set is a woman under 30 with Graves' hyperthyroidism.

This clonotype has a count of ten or more. The V call is TRBV5-8, the J call TRBJ2-4; D uncertain. This CDR3 has 15 residues. The V and J ends lost 4 bases and 0 bases respectively, with 11 bases between them. The germline CDR1 and CDR2 sequences are SGHTS and YDEGEE. For the CDR3, the DNA is TGTGCCAGCAGCGTTGCCCACCTAGCCAAAAACATTCAGTACTTC. Translated, it gives CASSVAHLAKNIQYF. Full variable domain (missing parts from reference TRBV5-8 and TRBJ2-4): EAGVTQSPTHLIKTRGQQATLRCSPISGHTSVYWYQQALGLGLQFLLWYDEGEERNRGNFPPRFSGRQFPNYSSELNVNALELEDSALYLCASSVAHLAKNIQYFGAGTRLSVL.

This clonotype was picked up many times. The chain recombines TRBV20-1 with TRBJ2-3; D is uncertain. The CDR3 spans 14 residues. V was pared by 6 bases and J by 0 bases, with 13 bases between. CDR1 is DFQATT and CDR2 is SNEGSKA in the germline V gene (reference sequence). CDR3 sequence reads: CSAIGDVSTDTQYF. CDR3 DNA: TGCAGTGCCATCGGAGACGTGAGCACAGATACGCAGTATTTT.

This clonotype has at least ten counts. The chain uses TRBV28 and TRBJ1-1; the match to TRBD1 covers 7 bases. CDR1 is MDHEN and CDR2 is SYDVKM in the germline V gene. This CDR3 comprises 18 residues. Unmatched junction bases numbered 18, after V lost 3 bases and J lost 5 bases. The CDR3 bases are TGTGCCAGCAGTTTCCCCACAAGGGGGCTCACCTCGTGGACTGAAGCTTTCTTT. Amino acids: CASSFPTRGLTSWTEAFF.

The chain joins TRBV6-5 to TRBJ2-7; D is perhaps TRBD2 (5 bases). CDR1 is MNHEY, CDR2 SVGAGI, per germline. The CDR3 totals 13 residues. The V end lost 0 bases, the J end lost 5 bases, and 8 bases lay between the germline ends. CDR3 sequence: CASSYSIGNEQYF. The CDR3 DNA sequence: TGTGCCAGCAGTTACTCGATCGGGAACGAGCAGTACTTC.

This clonotype was recorded at least ten times. The chain joins TRBV20-1 to TRBJ2-7; TRBD1 agrees at 7 bases. The V and J ends lost 6 bases and 0 bases, in that order; junction bases with no gene match: 5. Germline assignment: CDR1 DFQATT and CDR2 SNEGSKA (reference sequence). This CDR3 has 13 amino acids. The CDR3 reads CSAARDSSYEQYF. Here the CDR3 DNA reads TGCAGTGCGGCCCGGGACAGCTCCTACGAGCAGTACTTC.

This clonotype was seen a few times. The chain has TRBV24-1 and TRBJ2-6; D call uncertain. CDR1 and CDR2 (germline): KGHDR, SFDVKD. The CDR3 extends over 15 amino acids. V lost 5 bases, J lost 2 bases, and 9 bases lay in between. In nucleotides, the CDR3 is TGTGCCACCAGTGCCCAGGTAGCTGGGGCCAACGTCCTGACTTTC. This translates into CATSAQVAGANVLTF.

The chain employs TRBV9 and TRBJ1-2; 8 positions agree with TRBD1. Germline CDR1 and CDR2: SGDLS and YYNGEE. J lost 6 bases, V lost 5 bases, and 9 bases had no gene match. This CDR3 has 14 residues. The CDR3 DNA sequence: TGTGCCAGCAGAAGGGACAGGCCTCCCGATGGCTACACCTTC. The encoded protein is CASRRDRPPDGYTF.

This clonotype was seen a handful of times. The CDR3 nucleotides are TGTGCCAGCAGCCCTACCGGGAGAAAGTTTTCCGGGGAGCTGTTTTTT. This gives the protein CASSPTGRKFSGELFF. The chain has TRBV3-1 and TRBJ2-2, with D possibly being TRBD2 (6 bases). The CDR3 covers 16 residues. Trimming pared 4 bases from V and 6 bases from J, leaving 18 bases between. Germline-derived CDR1 and CDR2 are LGHDT and YNNKEL (reference sequence).

The chain joins TRBV5-4 to TRBJ1-1; D may be TRBD1 (6 bases). Trimming removed 3 bases from V and 5 bases from J, with 17 bases in between. CDR3 length equals 15 residues. The V gene's germline CDR1 is SGHNT and CDR2 YYREEE (reference sequence). The CDR3 here is CASSSTRGAETEAFF. CDR3 nucleotides: TGTGCCAGCAGCTCTACCCGGGGGGCAGAGACTGAAGCTTTCTTT.

This clonotype has a count of ten or more. This CDR3 is CASRRVRGSYEQYF. In nucleotides, the CDR3 is TGTGCCAGCAGACGAGTCAGGGGGAGCTACGAGCAGTACTTC. The chain uses TRBV6-1 and TRBJ2-7; 7 bases are a match to TRBD1. This CDR3 region has 14 residues. From germline, CDR1 is MNHNS and CDR2 SASEGT. The junction had 8 bases not matched to a gene; V was cut back by 6 bases and J by 3 bases.

This clonotype showed up just a few times. The chain employs TRBV29-1 and TRBJ2-1; tentative D call: TRBD2 (6 bases). V shed 4 bases and J shed 0 bases, with 13 bases lying between them. The length of the CDR3 is 15 residues. The V gene's germline CDR1 is SQVTM and CDR2 ANQGSEA. DNA of the CDR3: TGCAGCGTTGTTGGGGGGTTATACTCCTACAATGAGCAGTTCTTC. Translation: CSVVGGLYSYNEQFF.

This clonotype turned up a few times. The chain recombines TRBV20-1 with TRBJ2-2, with D perhaps given as TRBD1 or TRBD2 (6 bases each). Germline assignment: CDR1 DFQATT and CDR2 SNEGSKA (reference sequence). The V end was cut by 3 bases, the J end by 4 bases, with 18 bases between. The CDR3 contains 16 residues. The CDR3 sequence is CSASPRGGTGTGELFF. The CDR3 nucleotides read TGCAGTGCTAGCCCTCGAGGGGGGACTGGCACCGGGGAGCTGTTTTTT.

This clonotype was counted many times. The V call is TRBV7-2, the J call TRBJ1-5; D is unresolved. The CDR3 is made up of 16 amino acids. The germline V and J ends were trimmed by 3 bases and 3 bases, with 15 bases remaining between them. CDR1 and CDR2 from the germline V gene are SGHTA and FQGNSA. The CDR3: CASSFRATTPNQPQHF. CDR3 bases: TGTGCCAGCAGCTTTAGGGCCACAACCCCCAATCAGCCCCAGCATTTT.

Comment on this clonotype: This clone may be a read error of a much larger clone one base away. The gene calls are TRBV6-6 and TRBJ1-1; D remains ambiguous. The V end was cut by 0 bases, the J end by 9 bases, with 5 bases between. CDR1 is MNHNY, CDR2 SVGAGI, per germline (reference sequence). The CDR3 runs 11 residues. The CDR3 loop is CASSYSQKAFF. DNA for the CDR3: TGTGCCAGCAGTTACTCGCAGAAAGCTTTCTTT.

V gene TRBV5-5 combines with J gene TRBJ1-5, with a weak D call TRBD1 (5 bases). Trimming took off 5 bases at V and 3 bases at J, with 15 bases between the two ends. CDR1 is SGHKS and CDR2 is YYEKEE in the germline V gene (reference sequence). The CDR3 spans 15 residues. CDR3 DNA: TGTGCCAGCAGGGGGGGTCTACTAAACAATCAGCCCCAGCATTTT. The encoded protein is CASRGGLLNNQPQHF.

This clonotype was detected ten times or more. The V and J genes are TRBV29-1 and TRBJ1-1, with unresolved D. This CDR3 is 12 amino acids long. Looked up from germline, CDR1 is SQVTM and CDR2 is ANQGSEA. V shed 4 bases and J shed 1 base, with 7 bases lying between them. The CDR3 spells CSVVSGNTEAFF. The CDR3 coding sequence is TGCAGCGTTGTTTCCGGGAACACTGAAGCTTTCTTT.

This clonotype was seen only a few times. This rearrangement joins TRBV18 to TRBJ2-2; D is unclear. This CDR3 spans 16 amino acids. Germline V gives CDR1 KGHSH, CDR2 LQKENI. Trimming removed 0 bases from V and 2 bases from J, with 10 bases in between. The CDR3 coding sequence is TGTGCCAGCTCACCACCTAGCCAGACAAACACCGGGGAGCTGTTTTTT. Translating it yields CASSPPSQTNTGELFF.

Ten or more counts support this clonotype. V is TRBV20-1 and J is TRBJ2-3; TRBD2 aligns across 12 bases. V shed 3 bases and J 0 bases; nucleotides not matched to a gene: 4. The CDR3 is 16 amino acids. Germline V gene lookup returns CDR1 DFQATT and CDR2 SNEGSKA (reference sequence). CDR3 region: CSASKGLAGSTDTQYF. Written as DNA, the CDR3 is TGCAGTGCTAGCAAAGGACTAGCGGGGAGCACAGATACGCAGTATTTT.

The CDR3 sequence: CASSALDRGRNTEAFF. In DNA, the CDR3 is TGTGCCAGCAGTGCATTGGACAGGGGGCGGAACACTGAAGCTTTCTTT. V gene TRBV27 combines with J gene TRBJ1-1; 11 bases match TRBD1. Germline trimming cut 5 bases from V and 1 base from J; bases unmatched to any gene: 6. The germline V gene has CDR1 MNHEY and CDR2 SMNVEV (reference sequence). The CDR3 runs 16 residues.

This clonotype was seen only a few times. The rearrangement links TRBV11-3 to TRBJ2-1; the D is unclear. CDR1 is SGHNT, CDR2 YENEEA, per germline. The CDR3 sequence is 14 residues long. The germline V and J ends were trimmed by 1 base and 6 bases, with 10 bases remaining between them. The CDR3 DNA reads as TGTGCCAGCAGCTTAGCCCTCCCACCCAATGAGCAGTTCTTC. Residues: CASSLALPPNEQFF.

Remarks on this clonotype: One end of the junction varies from germline; a read error may be responsible. The chain is built from TRBV29-1 and TRBJ2-1; 8 bases map to TRBD1. Per the germline V gene, CDR1 is SQVTM and CDR2 is ANQGSEA. The CDR3 sequence is 13 residues long. CDR3 DNA sequence: TGCAGCGTTGAGGGACAGGTGTACAGTGAGCAGTTCTTC. Protein product: CSVEGQVYSEQFF.

This chain joins TRBV7-9 and TRBJ2-7; tentative D call: TRBD1 (5 bases). The ends were cut back, 5 bases at V and 5 bases at J, with 13 bases in the middle. The CDR3 contains 13 residues. Germline values: CDR1 SEHNR, CDR2 FQNEAQ (reference sequence). The CDR3 region has the DNA TGTGCCAGCAGCCCCGGTGACAGCAACGAGCAGTACTTC. Translated: CASSPGDSNEQYF.